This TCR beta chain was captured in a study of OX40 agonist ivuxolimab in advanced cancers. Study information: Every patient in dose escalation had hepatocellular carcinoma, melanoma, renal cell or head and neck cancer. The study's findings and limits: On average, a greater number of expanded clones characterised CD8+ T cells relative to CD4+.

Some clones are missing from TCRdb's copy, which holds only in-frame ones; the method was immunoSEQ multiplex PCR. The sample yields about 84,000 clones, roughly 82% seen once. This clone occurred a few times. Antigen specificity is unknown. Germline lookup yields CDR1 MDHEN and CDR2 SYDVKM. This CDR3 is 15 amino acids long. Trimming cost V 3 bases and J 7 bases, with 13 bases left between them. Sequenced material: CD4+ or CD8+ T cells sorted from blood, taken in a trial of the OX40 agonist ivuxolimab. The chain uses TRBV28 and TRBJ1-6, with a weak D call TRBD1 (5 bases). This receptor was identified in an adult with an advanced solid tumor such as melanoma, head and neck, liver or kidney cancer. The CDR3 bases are TGTGCCAGCAGTTTGATAGCGGGGGGGAATTCACCCCTCCACTTT. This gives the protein CASSLIAGGNSPLHF.